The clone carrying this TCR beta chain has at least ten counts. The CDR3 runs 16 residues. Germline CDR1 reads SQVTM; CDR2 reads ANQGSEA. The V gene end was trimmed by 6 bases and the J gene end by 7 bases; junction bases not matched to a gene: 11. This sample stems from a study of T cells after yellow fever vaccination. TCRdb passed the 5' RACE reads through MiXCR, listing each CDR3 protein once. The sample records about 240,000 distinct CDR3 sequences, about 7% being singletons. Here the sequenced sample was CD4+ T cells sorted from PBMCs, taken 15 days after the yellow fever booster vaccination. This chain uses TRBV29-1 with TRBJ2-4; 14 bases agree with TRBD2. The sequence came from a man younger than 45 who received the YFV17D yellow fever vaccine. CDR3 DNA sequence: TGCAGCGTCAAAGGATCCGGGACTAGCGGGAGTAACATTCAGTACTTC. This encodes CSVKGSGTSGSNIQYF. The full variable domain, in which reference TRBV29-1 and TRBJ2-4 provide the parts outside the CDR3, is SAVISQKPSRDICQRGTSLTIQCQVDSQVTMMFWYRQQPGQSLTLIATANQGSEATYESGFVIDKFPISRPNLTFSTLTVSNMSPEDSSIYLCSVKGSGTSGSNIQYFGAGTRLSVL.